The present T cell receptor beta chain was sequenced within a study of blood T cell repertoires in COVID-19. Study details: Sites across the United States, Italy and Spain contributed samples from acute and convalescent COVID-19. T cells, B-cell-depleted T cells, or PBMCs supplied cDNA or gDNA.

Per the original data handling: The assay estimated nucleated cells by amplifying reference gene primers. The data were produced by immunoSEQ multiplex PCR, yet TCRdb's version contains in-frame clones alone and is incomplete. The V and J calls and clone size were taken over from that table, and D and trimming were inferred from the DNA. The repertoire holds tens of thousands of clones, around 86% seen once, with roughly 2.2% in the top ten. V was pared by 6 bases and J by 13 bases, with 5 bases of the junction left unmatched. This CDR3 region has 12 residues. Germline CDR1 is LGHNT and CDR2 is FRNRAP.

Sequenced input: peripheral blood. This chain uses TRBV12-5 with TRBJ2-1; 11 bases map to TRBD2. The origin of this receptor is a woman between 70 and 85 years old with acute or convalescent COVID-19. CDR3 bases: TGTGCTAGTGGAAAACTAGCGGGGGATCAGTTCTTC. Translation: CASGKLAGDQFF.